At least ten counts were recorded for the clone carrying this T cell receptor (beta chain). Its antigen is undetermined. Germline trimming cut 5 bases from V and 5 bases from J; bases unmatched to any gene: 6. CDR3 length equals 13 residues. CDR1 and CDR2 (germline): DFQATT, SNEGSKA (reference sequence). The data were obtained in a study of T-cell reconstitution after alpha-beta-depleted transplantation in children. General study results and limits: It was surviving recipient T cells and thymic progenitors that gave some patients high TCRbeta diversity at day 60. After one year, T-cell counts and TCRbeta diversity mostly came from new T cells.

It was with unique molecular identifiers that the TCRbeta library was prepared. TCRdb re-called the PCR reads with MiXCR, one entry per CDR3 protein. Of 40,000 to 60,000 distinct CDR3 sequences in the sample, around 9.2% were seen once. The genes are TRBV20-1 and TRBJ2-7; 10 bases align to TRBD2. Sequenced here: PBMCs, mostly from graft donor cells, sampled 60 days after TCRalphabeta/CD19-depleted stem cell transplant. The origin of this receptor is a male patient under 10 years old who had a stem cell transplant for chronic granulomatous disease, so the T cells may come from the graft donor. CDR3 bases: TGCAGTGCTTGCGAGCGGGAGGGTAACGAGCAGTACTTC. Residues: CSACEREGNEQYF.